A selection of T cell receptor beta chains follows, all from one sample in a study of T cells in Graves' hyperthyroidism and ophthalmopathy. TCRdb called the multiplex PCR reads again in MiXCR, with one record for every CDR3 protein. The sample holds around 500,000 distinct CDR3 sequences, around 15% seen once. The material sequenced was blood. These receptors were taken from a woman between 40 and 50 years old with Graves' hyperthyroidism. The CDR3 runs from the conserved cysteine through the conserved F or W. Fields, in order: J gene, D gene, clone size, V gene, CDR3 DNA, CDR3 protein. A D gene is named only where the DNA matches it firmly. A row's size may be missing; if present it is once, few, many or a size class.

TRBJ1-1 | . | . | TRBV30 | TGTGCCTGGAGGGCAGCTGATTTGAACACTGAAGCTTTCTTT | CAWRAADLNTEAFF
TRBJ2-5 | . | few | TRBV6-2/TRBV6-3 | TGTGCCGGCAGTTACGGGACCGAGGTGACCCAGTACTTC | CAGSYGTEVTQYF
TRBJ2-5 | TRBD2 | many | TRBV24-1 | TGTGCCACCTCGAGACTAGCGGAGGAGACCCAGTACTTC | CATSRLAEETQYF
TRBJ2-3 | . | . | TRBV11-2 | TGTGCCAGCAGCTTAGATTTCGGAGGAGGGCGAGGCACAGATACGCAGTATTTT | CASSLDFGGGRGTDTQYF
TRBJ2-5 | . | . | TRBV28 | TGTGCCAGCAGTTCGTCCTTACGGGGCGGCCAAGAGACCCAGTACTTC | CASSSSLRGGQETQYF
TRBJ2-7 | TRBD2 | many | TRBV6-1 | TGTGCCAGCAGCCTCCTCCTAGACCTAGCGGGCCGGTCCGAGCAGTACTTC | CASSLLLDLAGRSEQYF
TRBJ1-1 | . | . | TRBV19 | TGTGCCAGTCGAGGAACAGGGCCGGGAGGTGACACTGAAGCTTTCTTT | CASRGTGPGGDTEAFF
TRBJ2-3 | . | few | TRBV10-3 | TGTGCCATCAGTGAGTCGGTAATGGAGGGTTTAGATACGCAGTATTTT | CAISESVMEGLDTQYF
TRBJ1-1 | . | many | TRBV20-1 | TGCAGTGCTAGTGGAGGGGCGCGAAACACTGAAGCTTTCTTT | CSASGGARNTEAFF
TRBJ2-2 | . | many | TRBV28 | TGTGCCAGCAGTCTTCGGGGGAAACTACCTACCGGGGAGCTGTTTTTT | CASSLRGKLPTGELFF
TRBJ2-7 | TRBD1 | many | TRBV3-1 | TGTGCCAGCAGCCAGGGACAGGGAGTTAACGAGCAGTACTTC | CASSQGQGVNEQYF
TRBJ2-7 | TRBD2 | many | TRBV5-1 | TGCGCCAGCAGCCGGGGGTCTAGCGGAAAATCCTACGAGCAGTACTTC | CASSRGSSGKSYEQYF
TRBJ2-7 | TRBD2 | . | TRBV6-1 | TGTGCCAGCAGTTCCCTGACTAGCGGGAGGCCTCCCGGCAAGCAGTACTTC | CASSSLTSGRPPGKQYF
TRBJ2-7 | . | . | TRBV29-1 | TGCAGCGCCTGCCGCGGGGACAAATCTAAGGAGCAGTACTTC | CSACRGDKSKEQYF
TRBJ2-1 | . | few | TRBV11-2 | TGTGCCAGCAGCTTACACACCGCCTCCTACAATGAGCAGTTCTTC | CASSLHTASYNEQFF
TRBJ1-5 | . | few | TRBV19 | TGTGCCAGTATTGGTCTGCCGGGGGGGAACAATCAGCCCCAGCATTTT | CASIGLPGGNNQPQHF
TRBJ2-3 | TRBD2 | many | TRBV29-1 | TGCAGCACCAAGCGGGAGGGTGGCATAGATACGCAGTATTTT | CSTKREGGIDTQYF
TRBJ1-4 | TRBD1 | many | TRBV7-2 | TGTGCCAGCAGCTTGGACAGGGTTAATGAAAAACTGTTTTTT | CASSLDRVNEKLFF
TRBJ2-7 | TRBD2 | few | TRBV6-1 | TGTGCCAGCAGTGAATGGTCTAGCGGGAGGGTCGAGCAGTACTTC | CASSEWSSGRVEQYF
TRBJ1-3 | . | few | TRBV20-1 | TGCAGTGCTAGAGATCCGAACTCTGGAAACACCATATATTTT | CSARDPNSGNTIYF
TRBJ1-2 | . | many | TRBV7-2 | TGTGCCAGCAGCTCACCTGGCAGGGCGCCAAGCGACTATGGCTACACCTTC | CASSSPGRAPSDYGYTF
TRBJ2-7 | . | many | TRBV6-1 | TGTGCCAGCAGTGAGACGGGGTCCTCCTACGAGCAGTACTTC | CASSETGSSYEQYF
TRBJ2-3 | . | many | TRBV5-1 | TGCGCCAGCAGCTTGGAGGTTAGAAGCACAGATACGCAGTATTTT | CASSLEVRSTDTQYF
TRBJ2-7 | . | few | TRBV6-4 | TGTGCCAGCAGCGGAACCTCCTACTACGAGCAGTACTTC | CASSGTSYYEQYF
TRBJ1-2 | TRBD1 | many | TRBV10-3 | TGTGCCACCAGTGGACAGGGCAGTACCCAAAACTATGGCTACACCTTC | CATSGQGSTQNYGYTF
TRBJ2-3 | . | . | TRBV20-1 | TGCAGTGCTAGAGATATGCAGGGGACAGATACGCAGTATTTT | CSARDMQGTDTQYF
TRBJ2-1 | . | many | TRBV7-9 | TGTGCCAGCATCCGGCAGGGTCCCTACAATGAGCAGTTCTTC | CASIRQGPYNEQFF
TRBJ2-7 | . | many | TRBV7-2 | TGTGCCAGCAGTTTACTTTCCGGGACAACGATCTACGAGCAGTACTTC | CASSLLSGTTIYEQYF
TRBJ2-7 | TRBD1 | few | TRBV5-1 | TGCGCCAGCCGGGACAGTAACGAGCAGTACTTC | CASRDSNEQYF
TRBJ2-7 | . | few | TRBV11-2 | TGTGCCAGCAGCTTGGCGACAGGTCTATACGAGCAGTACTTC | CASSLATGLYEQYF
TRBJ1-1 | . | many | TRBV5-4 | TGTGCCAGCAGCTTGGGGAGAAGGAACACTGAAGCTTTCTTT | CASSLGRRNTEAFF
TRBJ2-5 | . | many | TRBV4-1 | TGCGCCAGCAGCCAAGAGGTCACTCCCGGTACGCGAGAGACCCAGTACTTC | CASSQEVTPGTRETQYF
TRBJ1-2 | . | few | TRBV27 | TGTGCCAGCAGTCCTTCGGGAGCTAACTATGGCTACACCTTC | CASSPSGANYGYTF
TRBJ1-5 | TRBD1 | many | TRBV5-8 | TGTGCCAGCAGCCCGGGACAGGGAGGAGTAAATCAGCCCCAGCATTTT | CASSPGQGGVNQPQHF
TRBJ2-3 | TRBD2 | . | TRBV9 | TGTGCCAGCAGCGTATGGGGCGGGGGGGATACGCAGTATTTT | CASSVWGGGDTQYF
TRBJ2-3 | . | few | TRBV30 | TGTGCCTGGAGTCAAGCGAGGGGCACAGATACGCAGTATTTT | CAWSQARGTDTQYF
TRBJ2-7 | . | many | TRBV6-2/TRBV6-3 | TGTGCCAGCAGTTACTCGACAGACTACGAGCAGTACTTC | CASSYSTDYEQYF
TRBJ2-3 | . | many | TRBV11-2 | TGTGCCAGCACCCTGACAGACATCCAAGATACGCAGTATTTT | CASTLTDIQDTQYF
TRBJ1-3 | . | many | TRBV6-1 | TGTGCCAGCAGACAAGGACAGGGAAACACCATATATTTT | CASRQGQGNTIYF
TRBJ2-5 | . | . | TRBV28 | TGTGCCAGCAGTTTAGAGGGAGGAGGGGAGGCCCAGTACTTC | CASSLEGGGEAQYF
TRBJ2-5 | TRBD1 | few | TRBV11-3 | TGTGCCAGCAGCTCCGGGACAGGGGTTCGAGAGACCCAGTACTTC | CASSSGTGVRETQYF
TRBJ2-5 | . | . | TRBV4-1 | TGCGCCAGCAGCTTGGCTGCGGCGGGATCCCAAGAGACCCAGTACTTC | CASSLAAAGSQETQYF
TRBJ1-5 | . | . | TRBV7-9 | TGTGCCAGCAGCTTATCCTCCAATCGGCCCCAGCATTTT | CASSLSSNRPQHF
TRBJ2-7 | . | many | TRBV18 | TGTGCCAGCTCACCCTCAGGGAAAGGCTACGAGCAGTACTTC | CASSPSGKGYEQYF
TRBJ1-4 | . | . | TRBV18 | TGTGCCAGCTCATCGAGAGGCGGAGGAGCGGAACTGTTTTTT | CASSSRGGGAELFF
TRBJ2-7 | TRBD1 | many | TRBV4-1 | TGCGCCAGCAGCCGGACAGACTTTATGGGACAGGGTGTCTACGAGCAGTACTTC | CASSRTDFMGQGVYEQYF
TRBJ2-5 | . | many | TRBV2 | TGTGCCAGCTCGTGGGGGGAAGAGACCCAGTACTTC | CASSWGEETQYF